The clone carrying this T cell receptor (beta chain) occurred a few times. Its antigen is currently unknown. Germline V gene sequence: CDR1 SEHNR, CDR2 FQNEAQ (reference sequence). The CDR3 spans 18 residues. V dropped 3 bases and J dropped 0; count of bases not matched to a gene: 8. 13 Jbeta primers and 60 Vbeta primers were used for the PCR. Sequencing was performed with immunoSEQ multiplex PCR; in TCRdb, only in-frame clones are kept and a portion is missing. The sample carries approximately 160,000 clones, roughly 73% recorded once. These data are taken from a study of cytomegalovirus exposure and HLA in healthy donors. Study observations and caveats: Some V segments, TRBV6-2 and TRBV6-3 among them, were indistinguishable and were therefore excluded.

The V gene is TRBV7-9, the J gene TRBJ2-5; TRBD2 matches at 12 bases. This receptor was obtained from a male donor in good health and CMV-seronegative. The sequencing input was PBMCs. The CDR3 sequence is CASSFLTSGGIYQETQYF. The DNA of the CDR3 is TGTGCCAGCAGCTTCTTGACTAGCGGGGGAATCTACCAAGAGACCCAGTACTTC.